Listed below are T cell receptor beta chains from one sample, sequenced in a study of CD8 T cells in ankylosing spondylitis. Using its own MiXCR run on the 5' RACE reads, TCRdb lists one record per CDR3 protein. This sample has some 240,000 distinct CDR3 sequences, with about 24% found just once. The material sequenced was blood, either unsorted or a sorted T cell fraction (not recorded which). The receptors were sampled from a male donor with ankylosing spondylitis or in good health (not recorded which). CDR3s include the opening cysteine and the closing phenylalanine or tryptophan. A D gene is named only where the DNA matches it firmly. The size entry is marked missing in some rows and otherwise reads once, few, many or a size class.

TRBJ2-7 | TRBD2 | TRBV2 | NA | CASSEAIQRGSYEQYF | TGTGCCAGCAGTGAAGCGATCCAGCGGGGGAGCTACGAGCAGTACTTC
TRBJ2-3 | TRBD2 | TRBV20-1 | few | CSARPGLAGGDTQYF | TGCAGTGCTAGGCCCGGACTAGCGGGGGGAGATACGCAGTATTTT
TRBJ2-2 | NA | TRBV29-1 | few | CSVTGLHTGELFF | TGCAGCGTTACCGGGCTACACACCGGGGAGCTGTTTTTT
TRBJ2-2 | TRBD1 | TRBV6-1 | NA | CASSDYRGANTGELFF | TGTGCCAGCAGTGACTACAGGGGCGCGAACACCGGGGAGCTGTTTTTT
TRBJ2-3 | TRBD2 | TRBV2 | NA | CASSEGGGGTDTQYF | TGTGCCAGCAGTGAAGGCGGGGGGGGCACAGATACGCAGTATTTT
TRBJ2-5 | NA | TRBV20-1 | many | CSARELAGETQYF | TGCAGTGCTAGAGAACTGGCCGGGGAGACCCAGTACTTC
TRBJ2-5 | NA | TRBV20-1 | NA | CSARGAGGETQYF | TGCAGTGCTAGGGGGGCAGGGGGGGAGACCCAGTACTTC
TRBJ2-7 | NA | TRBV7-9 | NA | CASSLTGAPGGQYF | TGTGCCAGCAGCTTAACCGGGGCCCCTGGCGGGCAGTACTTC
TRBJ1-1 | NA | TRBV11-3 | few | CALQEGRDGNTEAFF | TGTGCCTTACAGGAGGGCAGGGACGGGAACACTGAAGCTTTCTTT
TRBJ2-1 | NA | TRBV7-8 | NA | CASSLIRGAQGEQFF | TGTGCCAGCAGCTTAATCCGGGGGGCCCAGGGTGAGCAGTTCTTC
TRBJ2-1 | NA | TRBV29-1 | NA | CSVEGGTTAGFF | TGCAGCGTTGAAGGGGGGACAACCGCGGGGTTCTTC
TRBJ2-3 | NA | TRBV20-1 | NA | CSASRGVLTDTQYF | TGCAGTGCTAGTCGAGGGGTACTCACAGATACGCAGTATTTT
TRBJ2-7 | TRBD2 | TRBV12-3/TRBV12-4 | NA | CASSLAGRGPTSEQYF | TGTGCCAGCAGTTTAGCGGGGAGGGGACCCACCAGCGAGCAGTACTTC
TRBJ2-2 | NA | TRBV29-1 | NA | CSVGRGPPFGGELFF | TGCAGCGTTGGTCGGGGGCCTCCCTTCGGCGGGGAGCTGTTTTTT
TRBJ2-1 | NA | TRBV6-1 | few | CASSPFVQHVDEQFF | TGTGCCAGCAGCCCTTTCGTGCAGCACGTCGATGAGCAGTTCTTC
TRBJ2-6 | NA | TRBV5-6 | NA | CASSLGRANVLTF | TGTGCCAGCAGCTTGGGTAGGGCCAACGTCCTGACTTTC
TRBJ2-5 | NA | TRBV2 | NA | CASTGGGTSETQYF | TGTGCCAGCACCGGAGGGGGTACGTCAGAGACCCAGTACTTC
TRBJ1-2 | NA | TRBV6-1 | NA | CASTRGEKYGYTF | TGTGCCAGCACTCGAGGGGAGAAGTATGGCTACACCTTC
TRBJ2-7 | NA | TRBV12-3/TRBV12-4 | many | CASSSLSRGYGLTYEQYF | TGTGCCAGCAGTTCTTTAAGTAGGGGTTATGGACTAACCTACGAGCAGTACTTC
TRBJ2-7 | TRBD2 | TRBV29-1 | many | CSVLLPGLHPYEQYF | TGCAGCGTCTTACTACCGGGACTACACCCCTACGAGCAGTACTTC
TRBJ2-6 | TRBD1 | TRBV12-3/TRBV12-4 | NA | CASSPRDRPSGANVLTF | TGTGCCAGCAGTCCCCGGGACAGACCCTCTGGGGCCAACGTCCTGACTTTC
TRBJ2-1 | TRBD2 | TRBV5-1 | NA | CASSLGLAGDEQFF | TGCGCCAGCAGCTTGGGACTAGCGGGGGATGAGCAGTTCTTC
TRBJ2-3 | NA | TRBV11-1 | NA | CASSPGPADTQYF | TGTGCCAGCAGCCCAGGACCGGCAGATACGCAGTATTTT
TRBJ2-4 | NA | TRBV20-1 | many | CSGETGTAKNIQYF | TGCAGTGGAGAAACCGGGACAGCCAAAAACATTCAGTACTTC
TRBJ2-3 | NA | TRBV20-1 | few | CSARDRTGAGVSDTQYF | TGCAGTGCTAGAGATCGTACGGGGGCAGGGGTTTCAGATACGCAGTATTTT
TRBJ1-6 | NA | TRBV20-1 | few | CSALIGGYNSPLHF | TGCAGTGCCCTCATCGGGGGCTATAATTCACCCCTCCACTTT
TRBJ1-1 | NA | TRBV7-2 | once | CASSLDGAWGEAFF | TGTGCCAGCAGCTTAGATGGGGCGTGGGGTGAAGCTTTCTTT
TRBJ1-5 | NA | TRBV20-1 | many | CSASRPGAGNQPQHF | TGCAGTGCTTCCCGACCCGGGGCTGGGAATCAGCCCCAGCATTTT
TRBJ2-5 | TRBD2 | TRBV20-1 | many | CSAKGLAGFQYF | TGCAGTGCTAAGGGACTAGCGGGGTTCCAGTACTTC
TRBJ2-1 | NA | TRBV20-1 | NA | CSAKGRFDEQFF | TGCAGTGCTAAGGGGAGGTTCGATGAGCAGTTCTTC
TRBJ2-7 | TRBD2 | TRBV6-2/TRBV6-3 | few | CASSVPSGTPKDYEQYF | TGTGCCAGCAGTGTCCCGAGCGGGACTCCTAAGGACTACGAGCAGTACTTC
TRBJ2-3 | NA | TRBV20-1 | many | CSARAAVRDTQYF | TGCAGTGCTAGAGCAGCGGTACGGGATACGCAGTATTTT
TRBJ1-4 | NA | TRBV20-1 | NA | CSARRNEKLFF | TGCAGTGCCCGACGTAATGAAAAACTGTTTTTT
TRBJ2-7 | NA | TRBV12-3/TRBV12-4 | many | CASSFFPYEQYF | TGTGCCAGCAGTTTTTTTCCCTACGAGCAGTACTTC
TRBJ1-1 | NA | TRBV29-1 | few | CSVKDRLNTEAFF | TGCAGCGTTAAGGACAGATTGAACACTGAAGCTTTCTTT
TRBJ2-3 | TRBD2 | TRBV10-3 | NA | CAISVAGASTDTQYF | TGTGCCATCAGTGTAGCGGGGGCAAGCACAGATACGCAGTATTTT
TRBJ2-7 | NA | TRBV20-1 | NA | CSARDRRGGTSSYEQYF | TGCAGTGCTAGAGATAGGCGCGGAGGCACGAGCTCCTACGAGCAGTACTTC
TRBJ2-3 | NA | TRBV20-1 | many | CSARDSGLGPDTQYF | TGCAGTGCTAGAGATTCCGGGCTAGGCCCAGATACGCAGTATTTT
TRBJ1-5 | NA | TRBV27 | many | CASSLLGADSGRSNQPQHF | TGTGCCAGCAGTTTATTGGGGGCCGACAGTGGACGTAGCAATCAGCCCCAGCATTTT
TRBJ1-5 | NA | TRBV6-1 | many | CASSEALWGGADQPQHF | TGTGCCAGCAGTGAAGCCCTCTGGGGGGGCGCCGATCAGCCCCAGCATTTT
TRBJ2-3 | TRBD2 | TRBV20-1 | NA | CSARADLGRLTLAGELTDTQYF | TGCAGTGCTAGAGCCGACCTTGGGCGGCTGACTTTAGCGGGGGAGCTAACAGATACGCAGTATTTT
TRBJ2-4 | NA | TRBV6-1 | NA | CASSEAWTATIQYF | TGTGCCAGCAGTGAAGCGTGGACAGCAACCATTCAGTACTTC
TRBJ2-7 | NA | TRBV20-1 | NA | CSARDGSGTLIEQYF | TGCAGTGCTAGAGATGGGTCAGGGACACTTATCGAGCAGTACTTC
TRBJ2-3 | NA | TRBV20-1 | many | CSARDVQGADTQYF | TGCAGTGCTAGAGATGTCCAGGGAGCAGATACGCAGTATTTT
TRBJ2-2 | TRBD1 | TRBV7-9 | NA | CASSTGTAQNTGELFF | TGTGCCAGCAGCACCGGGACAGCCCAGAACACCGGGGAGCTGTTTTTT
TRBJ2-1 | TRBD1 | TRBV20-1 | few | CSARFRTGNNEQFF | TGCAGTGCTAGATTTCGGACAGGGAACAATGAGCAGTTCTTC
TRBJ1-6 | TRBD1 | TRBV6-1 | many | CASSRGTARGDSPLHF | TGTGCCAGCAGCCGAGGGACAGCCCGTGGAGATTCACCCCTCCACTTT
TRBJ2-5 | NA | TRBV2 | NA | CASSEGGKPGETQYF | TGTGCCAGCAGTGAAGGTGGCAAACCGGGAGAGACCCAGTACTTC
TRBJ2-7 | TRBD1 | TRBV5-1 | NA | CASSTDRGRDEQYF | TGCGCCAGCAGCACGGACAGGGGACGGGACGAGCAGTACTTC
TRBJ2-5 | NA | TRBV20-1 | many | CSAMPGGETQYF | TGCAGTGCTATGCCAGGGGGGGAGACCCAGTACTTC
TRBJ2-2 | TRBD2 | TRBV20-1 | few | CSAGKAGFSTGELFF | TGCAGTGCTGGTAAAGCGGGGTTCAGCACCGGGGAGCTGTTTTTT
TRBJ2-4 | TRBD1 | TRBV29-1 | NA | CSVETGTGRNIQYF | TGCAGCGTGGAGACCGGGACAGGGAGGAACATTCAGTACTTC
TRBJ2-5 | NA | TRBV10-3 | NA | CAISRGNQETQYF | TGTGCCATCTCACGGGGGAATCAAGAGACCCAGTACTTC